Detailed here is one T cell receptor (beta chain). The antigen is unknown. The data were obtained in a study of cytomegalovirus exposure and HLA in healthy donors. From germline, CDR1 is MGHRA and CDR2 YSYEKL. V was trimmed by 0 bases and J by 1 base, leaving 22 bases between them. CDR3 length: 20 amino acids. Use of 60 Vbeta and 13 Jbeta primers characterized the PCR. The repertoire was sequenced with immunoSEQ multiplex PCR; TCRdb's copy has only in-frame clones and lacks some. The sample records roughly 200,000 clones, around 80% being singletons. Whole-study findings and limits: Near-uniform donor sequencing depth was presumed by presence/absence analyses. The availability of immune exposure information extended only to CMV serostatus.

Nominal health characterized the donors when sampled, though unrecorded immune exposures were likely. Sequencing input: PBMCs. The chain joins TRBV4-1 to TRBJ1-3; the D gene is possibly TRBD1 (6 bases). This TCR was recovered from a woman aged 25 to 39 in good health and CMV-seropositive. As DNA, the CDR3 is TGCGCCAGCAGCCAAGATGACGGAAGGTTCAGGGGAGCTTCTGGAAACACCATATATTTT. It yields the protein CASSQDDGRFRGASGNTIYF.